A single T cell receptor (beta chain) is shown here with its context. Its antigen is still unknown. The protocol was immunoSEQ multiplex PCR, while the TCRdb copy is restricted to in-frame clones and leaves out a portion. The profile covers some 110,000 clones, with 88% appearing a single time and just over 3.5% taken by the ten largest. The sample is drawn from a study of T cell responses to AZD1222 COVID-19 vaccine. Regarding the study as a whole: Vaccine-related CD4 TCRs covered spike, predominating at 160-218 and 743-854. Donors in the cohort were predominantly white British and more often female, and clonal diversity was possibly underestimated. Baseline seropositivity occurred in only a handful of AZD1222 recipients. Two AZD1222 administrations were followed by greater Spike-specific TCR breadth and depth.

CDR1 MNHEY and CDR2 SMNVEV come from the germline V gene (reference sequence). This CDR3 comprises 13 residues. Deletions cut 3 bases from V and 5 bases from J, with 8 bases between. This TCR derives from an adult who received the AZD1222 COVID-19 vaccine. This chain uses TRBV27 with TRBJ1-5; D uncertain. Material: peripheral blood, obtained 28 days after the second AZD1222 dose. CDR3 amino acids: CASSFVGDQPQHF. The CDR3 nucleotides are TGTGCCAGCAGTTTCGTTGGGGATCAGCCCCAGCATTTT.